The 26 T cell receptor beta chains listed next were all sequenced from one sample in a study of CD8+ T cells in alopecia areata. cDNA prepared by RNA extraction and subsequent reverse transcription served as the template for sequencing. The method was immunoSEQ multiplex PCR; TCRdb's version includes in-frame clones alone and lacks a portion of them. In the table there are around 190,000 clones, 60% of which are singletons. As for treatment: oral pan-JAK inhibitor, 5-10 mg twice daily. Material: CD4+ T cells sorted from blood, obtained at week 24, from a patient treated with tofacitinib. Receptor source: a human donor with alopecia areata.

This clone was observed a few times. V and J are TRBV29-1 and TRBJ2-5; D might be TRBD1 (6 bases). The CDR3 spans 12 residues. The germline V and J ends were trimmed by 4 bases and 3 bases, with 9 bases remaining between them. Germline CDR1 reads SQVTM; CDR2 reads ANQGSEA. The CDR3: CSVGGQKETQYF. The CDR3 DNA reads TGCAGCGTTGGCGGACAGAAAGAGACCCAGTACTTC. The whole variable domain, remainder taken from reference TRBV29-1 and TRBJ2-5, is SAVISQKPSRDICQRGTSLTIQCQVDSQVTMMFWYRQQPGQSLTLIATANQGSEATYESGFVIDKFPISRPNLTFSTLTVSNMSPEDSSIYLCSVGGQKETQYFGPGTRLLVL.

The CDR3 bases are TGTGCCAGCAGTTCGGTTAATTCACCCCTCCACTTT. Translated: CASSSVNSPLHF. The chain uses TRBV27 and TRBJ1-6; D gene uncertain. The germline CDR1 and CDR2 sequences are MNHEY and SMNVEV (reference sequence). The CDR3 has 12 amino acids. V lost 4 bases to trimming and J lost 6 bases, with 4 bases between them.

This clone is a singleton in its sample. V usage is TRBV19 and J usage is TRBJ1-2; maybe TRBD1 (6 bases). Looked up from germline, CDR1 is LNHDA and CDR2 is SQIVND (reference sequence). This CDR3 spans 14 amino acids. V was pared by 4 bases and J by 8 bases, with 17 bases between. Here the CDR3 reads CASSRHGTWNGYTF. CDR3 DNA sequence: TGTGCCAGTAGTAGGCACGGGACATGGAACGGCTACACCTTC.

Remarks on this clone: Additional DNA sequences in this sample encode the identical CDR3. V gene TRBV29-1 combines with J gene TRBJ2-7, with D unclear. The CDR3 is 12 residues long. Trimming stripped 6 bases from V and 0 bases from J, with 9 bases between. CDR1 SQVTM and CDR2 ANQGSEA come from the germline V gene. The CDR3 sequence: CSVGPSSYEQYF. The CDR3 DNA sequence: TGCAGCGTCGGCCCGAGCTCCTACGAGCAGTACTTC.

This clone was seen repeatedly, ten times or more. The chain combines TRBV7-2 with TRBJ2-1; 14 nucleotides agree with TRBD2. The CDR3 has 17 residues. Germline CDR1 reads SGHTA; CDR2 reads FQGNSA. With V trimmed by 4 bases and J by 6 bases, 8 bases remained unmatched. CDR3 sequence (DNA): TGTGCCAGCAGCTCCGGACTAGCGGGGGGAGGTTCCAATGAGCAGTTCTTC. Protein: CASSSGLAGGGSNEQFF.

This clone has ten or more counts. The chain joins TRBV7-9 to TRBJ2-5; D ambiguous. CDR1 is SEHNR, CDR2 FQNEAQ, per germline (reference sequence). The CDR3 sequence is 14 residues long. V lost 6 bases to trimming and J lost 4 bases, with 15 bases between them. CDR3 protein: CASSRTGAGETQYF. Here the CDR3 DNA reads TGTGCCAGCAGTCGGACCGGAGCAGGAGAGACCCAGTACTTC.

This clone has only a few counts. CDR3 loop: CASRDPDITNTEAFF. Here the CDR3 DNA reads TGCGCCAGCAGGGACCCGGACATCACGAACACTGAAGCTTTCTTT. J is TRBJ1-1 and V is TRBV23-1; tentatively, D is TRBD1 (5 bases). TRBV23-1 belongs to the ORF category, with a function that is uncertain. The CDR3 loop spans 15 amino acids. V was shortened by 6 bases and J by 1 base, with 15 bases between the two germline ends.

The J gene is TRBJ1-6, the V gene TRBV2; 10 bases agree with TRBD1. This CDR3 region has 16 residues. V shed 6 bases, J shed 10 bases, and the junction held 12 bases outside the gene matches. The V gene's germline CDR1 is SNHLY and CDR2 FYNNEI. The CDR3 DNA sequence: TGTGCCAGCAGAGTAACCGGGACAGGGGTGGAGTCACCCCTCCACTTT. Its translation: CASRVTGTGVESPLHF.

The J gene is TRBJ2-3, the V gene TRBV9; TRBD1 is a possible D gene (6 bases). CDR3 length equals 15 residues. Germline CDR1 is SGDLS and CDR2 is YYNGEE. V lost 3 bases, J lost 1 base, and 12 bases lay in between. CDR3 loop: CASSAGVGGTDTQYF. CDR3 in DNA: TGTGCCAGCAGCGCAGGGGTAGGTGGCACAGATACGCAGTATTTT.

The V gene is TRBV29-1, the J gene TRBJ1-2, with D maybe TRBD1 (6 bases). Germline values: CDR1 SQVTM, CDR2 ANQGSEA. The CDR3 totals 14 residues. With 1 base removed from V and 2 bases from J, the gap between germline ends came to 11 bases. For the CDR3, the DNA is TGCAGCGTTGAAGCCGGCAGGGGCAACTATGGCTACACCTTC. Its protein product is CSVEAGRGNYGYTF.

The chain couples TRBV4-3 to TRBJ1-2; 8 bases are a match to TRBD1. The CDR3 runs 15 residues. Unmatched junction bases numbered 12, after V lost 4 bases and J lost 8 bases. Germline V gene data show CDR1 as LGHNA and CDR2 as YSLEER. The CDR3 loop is CASSRGEDRGQGYTF. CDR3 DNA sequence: TGCGCCAGCAGCCGGGGGGAAGACAGGGGCCAAGGCTACACCTTC.

Here the CDR3 DNA reads TGTGCCAGCAGTTACTCGGTACTCTCTGGGGCCAACGTCCTGACTTTC. This translates into CASSYSVLSGANVLTF. V gene TRBV6-5 combines with J gene TRBJ2-6; no clear D. The CDR3 extends over 16 amino acids. CDR1 and CDR2 (germline): MNHEY, SVGAGI. Trimming stripped 0 bases from V and 0 bases from J, with 6 bases between.

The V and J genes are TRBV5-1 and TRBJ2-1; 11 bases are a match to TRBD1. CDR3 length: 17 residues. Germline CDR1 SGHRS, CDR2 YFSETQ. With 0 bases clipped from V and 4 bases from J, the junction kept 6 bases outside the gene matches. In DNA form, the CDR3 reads TGCGCCAGCAGCTTGGATATTGGGACAGGGGGATACAATGAGCAGTTCTTC. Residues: CASSLDIGTGGYNEQFF.

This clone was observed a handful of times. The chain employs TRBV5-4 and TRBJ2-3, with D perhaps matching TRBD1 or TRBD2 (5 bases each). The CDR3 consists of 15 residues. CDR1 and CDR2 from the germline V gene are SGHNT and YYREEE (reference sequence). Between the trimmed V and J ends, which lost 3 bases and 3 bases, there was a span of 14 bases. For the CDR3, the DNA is TGTGCCAGCAGCTCCGGGACGCCCGGGACAGATACGCAGTATTTT. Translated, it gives CASSSGTPGTDTQYF. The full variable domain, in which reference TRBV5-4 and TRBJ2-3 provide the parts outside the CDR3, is ETGVTQSPTHLIKTRGQQVTLRCSSQSGHNTVSWYQQALGQGPQFIFQYYREEENGRGNFPPRFSGLQFPNYSSELNVNALELDDSALYLCASSSGTPGTDTQYFGPGTRLTVL.

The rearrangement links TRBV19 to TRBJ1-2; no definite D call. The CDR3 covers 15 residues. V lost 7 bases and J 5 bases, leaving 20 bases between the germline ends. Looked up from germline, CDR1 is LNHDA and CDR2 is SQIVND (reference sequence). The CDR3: CASNPEATVRYGYTF. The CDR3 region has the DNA TGTGCCAGTAACCCAGAAGCTACAGTCAGATATGGCTACACCTTC.

CDR3 DNA: TGTGCCTGGAGTGTAGGTTCGTGGGGGGAGCTGTTTTTT. Translation: CAWSVGSWGELFF. The genes are TRBV30 and TRBJ2-2; D gene ambiguous. This CDR3 is 13 amino acids long. Germline loops: CDR1 GTSNPN, CDR2 SVGIG (reference sequence). Trimming cost V 0 bases and J 8 bases, with 10 bases left between them.

The CDR3 reads CASSVSYNEQFF. CDR3 in DNA: TGTGCCAGCAGCGTAAGCTACAATGAGCAGTTCTTC. This sequence joins TRBV9 and TRBJ2-1, with no clear D. The germline gives CDR1 SGDLS, CDR2 YYNGEE. The CDR3 runs 12 residues. The V end lost 1 base, the J end lost 3 bases, and 2 bases lay between the germline ends.

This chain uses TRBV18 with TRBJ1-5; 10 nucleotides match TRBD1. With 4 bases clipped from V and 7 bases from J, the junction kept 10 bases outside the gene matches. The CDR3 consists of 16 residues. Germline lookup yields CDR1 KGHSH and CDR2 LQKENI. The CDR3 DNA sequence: TGTGCCAGCTCACTCTGGGACAGGGGATCGGGACAGCCCCAGCATTTT. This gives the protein CASSLWDRGSGQPQHF.

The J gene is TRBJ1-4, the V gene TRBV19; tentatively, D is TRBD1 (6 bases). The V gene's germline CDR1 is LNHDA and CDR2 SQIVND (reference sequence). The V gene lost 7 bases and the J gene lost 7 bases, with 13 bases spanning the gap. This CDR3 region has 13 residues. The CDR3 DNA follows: TGTGCCAGTAATCGGGCCAGGGGTGAAAAACTGTTTTTT. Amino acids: CASNRARGEKLFF.

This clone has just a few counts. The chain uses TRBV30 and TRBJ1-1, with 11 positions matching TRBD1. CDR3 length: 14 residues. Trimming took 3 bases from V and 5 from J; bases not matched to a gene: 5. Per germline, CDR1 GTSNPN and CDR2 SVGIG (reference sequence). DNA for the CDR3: TGTGCCTGGAGACGCGGGGACAGGGGGACTGAAGCTTTCTTT. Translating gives CAWRRGDRGTEAFF.

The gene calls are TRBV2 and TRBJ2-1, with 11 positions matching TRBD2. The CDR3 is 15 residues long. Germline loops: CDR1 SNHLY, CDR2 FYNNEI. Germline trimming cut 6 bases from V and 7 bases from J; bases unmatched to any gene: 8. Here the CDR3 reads CASRIAGGLTNEQFF. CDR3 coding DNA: TGTGCCAGCAGGATAGCGGGGGGGCTTACAAATGAGCAGTTCTTC.

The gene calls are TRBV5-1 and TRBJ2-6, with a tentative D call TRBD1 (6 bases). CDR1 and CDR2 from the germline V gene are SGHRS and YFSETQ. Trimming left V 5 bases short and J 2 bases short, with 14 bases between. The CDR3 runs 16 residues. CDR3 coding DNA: TGCGCCAGCAGTTCAGGACAGACCCCTGGGGCCAACGTCCTGACTTTC. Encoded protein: CASSSGQTPGANVLTF. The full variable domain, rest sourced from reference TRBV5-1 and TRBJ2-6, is KAGVTQTPRYLIKTRGQQVTLSCSPISGHRSVSWYQQTPGQGLQFLFEYFSETQRNKGNFPGRFSGRQFSNSRSEMNVSTLELGDSALYLCASSSGQTPGANVLTFGAGSRLTVL.

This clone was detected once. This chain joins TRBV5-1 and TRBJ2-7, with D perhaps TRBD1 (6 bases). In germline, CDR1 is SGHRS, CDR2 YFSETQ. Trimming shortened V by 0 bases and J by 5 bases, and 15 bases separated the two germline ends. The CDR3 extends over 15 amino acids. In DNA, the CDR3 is TGCGCCAGCAGCTTGGTTCAGGGGACGAACCACGAGCAGTACTTC. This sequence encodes CASSLVQGTNHEQYF.

CDR3 DNA sequence: TGTGCCACCAGCAGACATACAGGGGGCGAAGAGACCCAGTACTTC. Its translation: CATSRHTGGEETQYF. The chain carries TRBV15 and TRBJ2-5; 9 bases match TRBD1. Germline CDR1 LNHNV, CDR2 YYDKDF (reference sequence). Trimming took 2 bases from V and 3 from J; bases not matched to a gene: 4. The CDR3 contains 15 residues.

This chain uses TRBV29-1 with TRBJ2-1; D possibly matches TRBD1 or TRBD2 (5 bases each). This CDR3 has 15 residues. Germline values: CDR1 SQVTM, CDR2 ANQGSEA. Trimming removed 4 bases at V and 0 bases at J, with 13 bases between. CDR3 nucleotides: TGCAGCGTTGTTGGGGGTAGCGCCTCCTACAATGAGCAGTTCTTC. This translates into CSVVGGSASYNEQFF.

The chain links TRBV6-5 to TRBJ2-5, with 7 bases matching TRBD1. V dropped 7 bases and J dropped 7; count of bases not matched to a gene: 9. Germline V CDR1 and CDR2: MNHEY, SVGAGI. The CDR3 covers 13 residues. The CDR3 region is CASTGQPRGTQYF. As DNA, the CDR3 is TGTGCCAGCACGGGACAGCCTAGGGGGACCCAGTACTTC.